This is a list of T cell receptor beta chains from one sample in a study of blood T cells in healthy people across ages. TCRdb reanalysed the 5' RACE reads using MiXCR and keeps one entry per CDR3 protein. This sample has 950,000 to 1,200,000 distinct CDR3 sequences; roughly two fifths occur once, and the top ten carry over 10%. The specimen sequenced was blood. The receptors here all came from a man between 18 and 29 years old in good health. CDR3s include the opening cysteine and the closing phenylalanine or tryptophan. Fields, in order: J gene, clone size, D gene, V gene, CDR3 DNA, CDR3 protein. A D gene is named only where the DNA matches it firmly. Not all rows give a size; the values are once, few, many and, for expanded clones, a class.

J gene: TRBJ1-1
clone size: -
D gene: -
V gene: TRBV20-1
CDR3 DNA: TGCAGTGCTAGAGCCGGAGACGTGGGGGCTAACCCTGAAGCTTTCTTT
CDR3 protein: CSARAGDVGANPEAFF

J gene: TRBJ1-6
clone size: few
D gene: -
V gene: TRBV27
CDR3 DNA: TGTGCCAGCAGCCTCAGTCCCGACGGTGCACCCCTCCACTTT
CDR3 protein: CASSLSPDGAPLHF

J gene: TRBJ1-4
clone size: few
D gene: TRBD1
V gene: TRBV4-3
CDR3 DNA: TGCGCCAGCAGCGGTCAGGGGGCCCTCCAACATGAAAAACTGTTTTTT
CDR3 protein: CASSGQGALQHEKLFF

J gene: TRBJ2-2
clone size: few
D gene: -
V gene: TRBV6-2/TRBV6-3
CDR3 DNA: TGTGCCAGCAGTTACGGGGCCGGGGAGCTGTTTTTT
CDR3 protein: CASSYGAGELFF

J gene: TRBJ2-1
clone size: few
D gene: -
V gene: TRBV20-1
CDR3 DNA: TGCAGTGCTAGAGGAGGGACGGGAAACAATGAGCAGTTCTTC
CDR3 protein: CSARGGTGNNEQFF

J gene: TRBJ1-6
clone size: -
D gene: -
V gene: TRBV5-1
CDR3 DNA: TGCGCCAGCAGCTCAGTAGGGCTTGGAAATTCACCCCTCCACTTT
CDR3 protein: CASSSVGLGNSPLHF

J gene: TRBJ1-2
clone size: few
D gene: -
V gene: TRBV6-5
CDR3 DNA: TGTGCCAGCAGTTACTCGGCCGGGTTTAACTATGGCTACACCTTC
CDR3 protein: CASSYSAGFNYGYTF

J gene: TRBJ1-1
clone size: -
D gene: -
V gene: TRBV20-1
CDR3 DNA: TGCAGTGCTCGAAAACAGGGTCTCATGAACACTGAAGCTTTCTTT
CDR3 protein: CSARKQGLMNTEAFF

J gene: TRBJ2-1
clone size: -
D gene: -
V gene: TRBV5-6
CDR3 DNA: TGTGCCAGCAGCCAAGTAGGGGAGAATGAGCAGTTCTTC
CDR3 protein: CASSQVGENEQFF

J gene: TRBJ1-2
clone size: -
D gene: TRBD1
V gene: TRBV6-2/TRBV6-3
CDR3 DNA: TGTGCCAGCAGACCCGGACAGGGGGCATTTCTTCACTATGGCTACACCTTC
CDR3 protein: CASRPGQGAFLHYGYTF

J gene: TRBJ1-1
clone size: few
D gene: -
V gene: TRBV5-1
CDR3 DNA: TGCGCCAGCAGCTTGGTCGTGGGAGGACTTAGGAGGAACACTGAAGCTTTCTTT
CDR3 protein: CASSLVVGGLRRNTEAFF

J gene: TRBJ1-5
clone size: -
D gene: -
V gene: TRBV3-1
CDR3 DNA: TGTGCCAGCAGCTACGGGTCCGGCGCTAGCAATCAGCCCCGGCATTTT
CDR3 protein: CASSYGSGASNQPRHF

J gene: TRBJ2-3
clone size: few
D gene: TRBD2
V gene: TRBV9
CDR3 DNA: TGTGCCAGCAGCGTAGGCCCTAGCGGGGGGTCTAGCACAGATACGCAGTATTTT
CDR3 protein: CASSVGPSGGSSTDTQYF

J gene: TRBJ1-1
clone size: few
D gene: -
V gene: TRBV10-3
CDR3 DNA: TGTGCCATCAGTGAGGAGGGGGTCGGCACTGAAGCTTTCTTT
CDR3 protein: CAISEEGVGTEAFF

J gene: TRBJ1-1
clone size: -
D gene: -
V gene: TRBV5-1
CDR3 DNA: TGCGCCAGCAGCTTGGACGAGTTCTCGGGCACTGAAGCTTTCTTT
CDR3 protein: CASSLDEFSGTEAFF

J gene: TRBJ2-1
clone size: once
D gene: -
V gene: TRBV20-1
CDR3 DNA: TGCAGTGCTAGAGATTGGCGGAGGGTCAACTTCTCCTACAATGAGCGGCAGTTCTTC
CDR3 protein: CSARDWRRVNFSYNERQFF

J gene: TRBJ1-1
clone size: -
D gene: TRBD1
V gene: TRBV10-3
CDR3 DNA: TGTGCCATAGGGGACAGGGAAGACACTGAAGCTTTCTTT
CDR3 protein: CAIGDREDTEAFF

J gene: TRBJ2-6
clone size: few
D gene: TRBD1
V gene: TRBV12-3/TRBV12-4
CDR3 DNA: TGTGCCAGCAGTTTGGGACAGTCCCTCAACGTCCTGACTTTC
CDR3 protein: CASSLGQSLNVLTF

J gene: TRBJ2-7
clone size: -
D gene: -
V gene: TRBV7-6
CDR3 DNA: TGTGCCAGCAGCTTAGTGGCGGAAGCCAACAATGAGCAGTACTTC
CDR3 protein: CASSLVAEANNEQYF

J gene: TRBJ2-7
clone size: few
D gene: -
V gene: TRBV12-3/TRBV12-4
CDR3 DNA: TGTGCCAGCACCCCCTTGAGCTCCTACAATGAGCAGTACTTC
CDR3 protein: CASTPLSSYNEQYF

J gene: TRBJ1-6
clone size: -
D gene: -
V gene: TRBV11-2
CDR3 DNA: TGTGCCAGCAGCTTAGAGTGGGGCAGTCAATCACCCCTCCACTTT
CDR3 protein: CASSLEWGSQSPLHF

J gene: TRBJ2-1
clone size: few
D gene: -
V gene: TRBV15
CDR3 DNA: TGTGCCACCAGCAGAGATTTGGAGGCTGAGCAGTTCTTC
CDR3 protein: CATSRDLEAEQFF

J gene: TRBJ1-6
clone size: few
D gene: -
V gene: TRBV7-2
CDR3 DNA: TGTGCCAGCAGCTCCTCTTCAACAGCGTCTTCACCCCTCCACTTT
CDR3 protein: CASSSSSTASSPLHF

J gene: TRBJ1-6
clone size: -
D gene: TRBD1
V gene: TRBV27
CDR3 DNA: TGTGCCAGCAGTTCACGACAGGGAAGTTCACCCCTCCACTTT
CDR3 protein: CASSSRQGSSPLHF

J gene: TRBJ1-5
clone size: -
D gene: -
V gene: TRBV12-3/TRBV12-4
CDR3 DNA: TGTGCCAGCAGTTTATCACGGAGCAATCAGCCCCAGCATTTT
CDR3 protein: CASSLSRSNQPQHF

J gene: TRBJ1-1
clone size: -
D gene: TRBD1
V gene: TRBV7-6
CDR3 DNA: TGTGCCAGCAGCCCGAGACAGGGTGCAGTCACTGAAGCTTTCTTT
CDR3 protein: CASSPRQGAVTEAFF

J gene: TRBJ1-4
clone size: -
D gene: TRBD1
V gene: TRBV5-1
CDR3 DNA: TGCGCCAGCAGCGTTGCGACAGGGTCTTGGGAAAAACTGTTTTTT
CDR3 protein: CASSVATGSWEKLFF

J gene: TRBJ1-1
clone size: -
D gene: -
V gene: TRBV6-5
CDR3 DNA: TGTGCCACTTCCAGGGGAGACGCTGAAGCTTTCTTT
CDR3 protein: CATSRGDAEAFF

J gene: TRBJ2-1
clone size: -
D gene: -
V gene: TRBV5-8
CDR3 DNA: TGTGCCAGCAGCCCTATACCCCGCAGGGTAAAGCAGTTCTTC
CDR3 protein: CASSPIPRRVKQFF

J gene: TRBJ2-3
clone size: few
D gene: -
V gene: TRBV5-5
CDR3 DNA: TGTGCCAGCAGCAGACCCGCGGTGGAATCGCAGTATTTT
CDR3 protein: CASSRPAVESQYF

J gene: TRBJ2-3
clone size: -
D gene: -
V gene: TRBV15
CDR3 DNA: TGTGCCACCAGCGGGACCTCCTTTAGCACAGATACGCAGTATTTT
CDR3 protein: CATSGTSFSTDTQYF

J gene: TRBJ2-3
clone size: few
D gene: -
V gene: TRBV11-3
CDR3 DNA: TGTGCCAGCAGCTTAGGGGCGGCCGACACAGATACGCAGTATTTT
CDR3 protein: CASSLGAADTDTQYF

J gene: TRBJ2-7
clone size: few
D gene: -
V gene: TRBV4-3
CDR3 DNA: TGCGCCAGCAGCCAATGGCGGACGAGCTCCTACGAGCAGTACTTC
CDR3 protein: CASSQWRTSSYEQYF

J gene: TRBJ1-2
clone size: -
D gene: TRBD1
V gene: TRBV12-3/TRBV12-4
CDR3 DNA: TGTGCCAGCACCCCCGAACTACAGGGGGCCGGCTATGGCTACACCTTC
CDR3 protein: CASTPELQGAGYGYTF

J gene: TRBJ2-7
clone size: -
D gene: -
V gene: TRBV27
CDR3 DNA: TGTGCCAGCAGTTTTGTAGCAGGGGGGAGATCCTACGAGCAGTACTTC
CDR3 protein: CASSFVAGGRSYEQYF

J gene: TRBJ2-3
clone size: few
D gene: -
V gene: TRBV28
CDR3 DNA: TGTGCCAGCAGTTTGGAGAGGATCTATACGCAGTATTTT
CDR3 protein: CASSLERIYTQYF

J gene: TRBJ1-5
clone size: few
D gene: TRBD1
V gene: TRBV12-3/TRBV12-4
CDR3 DNA: TGTGCCAGCAGTCCCCCTCGGGCAGGGGGTAGCAATCAGCCCCAGCATTTT
CDR3 protein: CASSPPRAGGSNQPQHF

J gene: TRBJ2-3
clone size: -
D gene: -
V gene: TRBV20-1
CDR3 DNA: TGCAGTGCTAAAGTCCCGGGGGCGACAGATACGCAGTATTTT
CDR3 protein: CSAKVPGATDTQYF

J gene: TRBJ1-5
clone size: -
D gene: -
V gene: TRBV27
CDR3 DNA: TGTGCCAGCAGCGGAGTGGGGGTTAATCAGCCCCAGCATTTT
CDR3 protein: CASSGVGVNQPQHF

J gene: TRBJ2-3
clone size: -
D gene: TRBD2
V gene: TRBV7-3
CDR3 DNA: TGTGCCAGCAGCTTAGGCGGGAGATCTAGCACAGATACGCAGTATTTT
CDR3 protein: CASSLGGRSSTDTQYF

J gene: TRBJ1-1
clone size: -
D gene: -
V gene: TRBV29-1
CDR3 DNA: TGCAGCGCCCGCCCCTCCGGGGCCACTAAAGCTTTCTTT
CDR3 protein: CSARPSGATKAFF

J gene: TRBJ2-1
clone size: -
D gene: -
V gene: TRBV20-1
CDR3 DNA: TGCAGTGCTAGAGTTCGTGGGACCTTCAATGAGCAGTTCTTC
CDR3 protein: CSARVRGTFNEQFF

J gene: TRBJ1-2
clone size: few
D gene: -
V gene: TRBV7-9
CDR3 DNA: TGTGCCAGCAGCCCAACCTCCCTGTATGGCTACACCTTC
CDR3 protein: CASSPTSLYGYTF

J gene: TRBJ2-3
clone size: many
D gene: -
V gene: TRBV7-2
CDR3 DNA: TGTGCCAGCAGCTTAGCGAGGGGGGATACGCAGTATTTT
CDR3 protein: CASSLARGDTQYF

J gene: TRBJ1-2
clone size: few
D gene: TRBD1
V gene: TRBV2
CDR3 DNA: TGTGCCAGCAGGACCTTTACAGGGGAGTATGGCTACACCTTC
CDR3 protein: CASRTFTGEYGYTF

J gene: TRBJ2-1
clone size: many
D gene: TRBD1
V gene: TRBV4-1
CDR3 DNA: TGCGCCAGCAGCCAAGGACAGGGGAGCTCCTACAATGAGCAGTTCTTC
CDR3 protein: CASSQGQGSSYNEQFF

J gene: TRBJ2-3
clone size: -
D gene: TRBD2
V gene: TRBV29-1
CDR3 DNA: TGCAGCGTTGAAAGTTTAGCGGGGGCCGGTGGGACCCCAGATACGCAGTATTTT
CDR3 protein: CSVESLAGAGGTPDTQYF

J gene: TRBJ1-2
clone size: -
D gene: TRBD1
V gene: TRBV6-5
CDR3 DNA: TGTGCCAGCAGTTACTTTGGGGACAGCTATGGCTACACCTTC
CDR3 protein: CASSYFGDSYGYTF

J gene: TRBJ2-1
clone size: -
D gene: TRBD2
V gene: TRBV6-5
CDR3 DNA: TGTGCCAGCAGTTACTCGATTTCTAGCGGGGGGGCCTATGAGCAGTTCTTC
CDR3 protein: CASSYSISSGGAYEQFF

J gene: TRBJ1-5
clone size: -
D gene: -
V gene: TRBV10-2
CDR3 DNA: TGCGCCGGAGAGGACAGTAGCAATCAGCCCCAGCATTTT
CDR3 protein: CAGEDSSNQPQHF

J gene: TRBJ1-2
clone size: -
D gene: TRBD1
V gene: TRBV6-6
CDR3 DNA: TGTGCCAGCAGATATACCGCGGGACAGGACTATGGCTACACCTTC
CDR3 protein: CASRYTAGQDYGYTF